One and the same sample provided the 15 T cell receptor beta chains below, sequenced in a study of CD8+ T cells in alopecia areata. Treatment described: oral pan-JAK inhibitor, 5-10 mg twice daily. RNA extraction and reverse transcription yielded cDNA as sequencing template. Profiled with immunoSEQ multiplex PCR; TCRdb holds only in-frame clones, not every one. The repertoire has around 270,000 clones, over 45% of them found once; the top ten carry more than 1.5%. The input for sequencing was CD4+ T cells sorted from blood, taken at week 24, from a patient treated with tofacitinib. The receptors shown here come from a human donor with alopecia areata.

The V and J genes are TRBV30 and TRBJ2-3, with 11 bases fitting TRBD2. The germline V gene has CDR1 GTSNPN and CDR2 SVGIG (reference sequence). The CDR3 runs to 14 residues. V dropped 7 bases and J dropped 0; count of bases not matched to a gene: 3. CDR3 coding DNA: TGTGCCTCTAGCGGGGGGCTTAGCACAGATACGCAGTATTTT. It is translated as CASSGGLSTDTQYF.

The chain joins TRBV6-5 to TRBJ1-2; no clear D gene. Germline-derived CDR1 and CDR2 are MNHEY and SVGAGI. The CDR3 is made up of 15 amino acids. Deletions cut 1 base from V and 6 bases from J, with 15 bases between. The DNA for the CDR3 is TGTGCCAGCAGTTACTTCCCTTTGGGCCTCCATGGCTACACCTTC. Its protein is CASSYFPLGLHGYTF.

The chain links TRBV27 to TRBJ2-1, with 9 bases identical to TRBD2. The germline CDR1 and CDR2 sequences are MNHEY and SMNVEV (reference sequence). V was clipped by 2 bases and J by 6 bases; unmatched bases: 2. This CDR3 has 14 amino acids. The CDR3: CASSLNSGGNEQFF. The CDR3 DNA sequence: TGTGCCAGCAGTTTAAATAGCGGGGGCAATGAGCAGTTCTTC.

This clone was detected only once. DNA for the CDR3: TGTGCCTACGGGAGGGTCTACGAGCAGTACTTC. Translation gives CAYGRVYEQYF. The chain joins TRBV30 to TRBJ2-7; 8 bases fit TRBD2. The CDR3 covers 11 residues. The V and J ends lost 7 bases and 3 bases, in that order; junction bases with no gene match: 2. Germline V lookup: CDR1 GTSNPN, CDR2 SVGIG (reference sequence). Full variable domain (outside the CDR3, taken from reference TRBV30 and TRBJ2-7): SQTIHQWPATLVQPVGSPLSLECTVEGTSNPNLYWYRQAAGRGLQLLFYSVGIGQISSEVPQNLSASRPQDRQFILSSKKLLLSDSGFYLCAYGRVYEQYFGPGTRLTVT.

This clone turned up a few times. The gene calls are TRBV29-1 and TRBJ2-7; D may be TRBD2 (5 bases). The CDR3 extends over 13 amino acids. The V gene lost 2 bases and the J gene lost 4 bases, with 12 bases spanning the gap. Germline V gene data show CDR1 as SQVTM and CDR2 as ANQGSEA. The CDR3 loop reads CSVETRPGYEQYF. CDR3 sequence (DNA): TGCAGCGTTGAAACTCGCCCGGGGTACGAGCAGTACTTC.

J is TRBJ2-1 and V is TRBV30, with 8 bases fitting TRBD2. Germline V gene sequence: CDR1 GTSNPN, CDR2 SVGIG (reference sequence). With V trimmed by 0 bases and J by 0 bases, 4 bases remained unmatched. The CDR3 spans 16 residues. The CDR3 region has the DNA TGTGCCTGGAGTGTACGGGGGGGAAGCTCCTACAATGAGCAGTTCTTC. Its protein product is CAWSVRGGSSYNEQFF. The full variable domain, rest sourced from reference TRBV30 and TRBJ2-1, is SQTIHQWPATLVQPVGSPLSLECTVEGTSNPNLYWYRQAAGRGLQLLFYSVGIGQISSEVPQNLSASRPQDRQFILSSKKLLLSDSGFYLCAWSVRGGSSYNEQFFGPGTRLTVL.

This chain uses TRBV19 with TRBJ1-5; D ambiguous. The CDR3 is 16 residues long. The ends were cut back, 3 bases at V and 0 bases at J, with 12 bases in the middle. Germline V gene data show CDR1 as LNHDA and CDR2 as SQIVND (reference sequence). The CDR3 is CASSIRGVDSNQPQHF. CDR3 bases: TGTGCCAGTAGTATTCGCGGCGTAGATAGCAATCAGCCCCAGCATTTT.

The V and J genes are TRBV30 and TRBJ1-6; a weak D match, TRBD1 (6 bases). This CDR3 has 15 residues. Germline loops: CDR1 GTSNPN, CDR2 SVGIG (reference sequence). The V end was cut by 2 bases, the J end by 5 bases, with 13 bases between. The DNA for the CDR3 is TGTGCCTGGAGTTATACAGGGCCAGATAATTCACCCCTCCACTTT. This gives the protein CAWSYTGPDNSPLHF.

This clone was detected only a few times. Here the CDR3 DNA reads TGTGCCAGCAGCCTTCGACAGGTCTACAATGAGCAGTTCTTC. It codes for CASSLRQVYNEQFF. The chain links TRBV5-6 to TRBJ2-1, with TRBD1 as a possible D gene (6 bases). CDR1 is SGHDT and CDR2 is YYEEEE in the germline V gene. V shed 4 bases and J shed 3 bases, with 11 bases lying between them. This CDR3 has 14 residues.

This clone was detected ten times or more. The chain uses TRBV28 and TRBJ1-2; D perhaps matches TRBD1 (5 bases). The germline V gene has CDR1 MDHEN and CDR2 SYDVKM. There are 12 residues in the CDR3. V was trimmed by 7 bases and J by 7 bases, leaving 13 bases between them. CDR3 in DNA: TGTGCCAGCACCCCAGACGGGGGTGGCTACACCTTC. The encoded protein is CASTPDGGGYTF.

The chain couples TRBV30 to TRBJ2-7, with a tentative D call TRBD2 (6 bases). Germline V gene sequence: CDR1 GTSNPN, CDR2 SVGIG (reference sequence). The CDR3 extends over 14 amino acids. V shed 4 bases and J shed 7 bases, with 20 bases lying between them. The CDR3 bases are TGTGCCTGGAACACTGGAGGGGTAACGCAAGAGCAGTACTTC. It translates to CAWNTGGVTQEQYF.

The CDR3: CASSFLAGVSETQYF. Here the CDR3 DNA reads TGTGCCAGCAGTTTCCTTGCGGGGGTGAGCGAGACCCAGTACTTC. The chain combines TRBV28 with TRBJ2-5, with TRBD2 identical over 7 bases. The CDR3 is 15 residues long. Germline loops: CDR1 MDHEN, CDR2 SYDVKM. With 3 bases clipped from V and 5 bases from J, the junction kept 9 bases outside the gene matches.

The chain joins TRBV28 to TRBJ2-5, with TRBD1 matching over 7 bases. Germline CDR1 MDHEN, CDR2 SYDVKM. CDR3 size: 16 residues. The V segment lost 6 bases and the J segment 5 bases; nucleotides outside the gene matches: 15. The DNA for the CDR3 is TGTGCCAGCAGCGGAAAACGACAGGGTTATGGGGAGACCCAGTACTTC. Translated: CASSGKRQGYGETQYF.

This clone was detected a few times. CDR3 DNA sequence: TGTGCCAGCAGCGCAGACAGGGGAGCTTTCTTT. Amino acid sequence: CASSADRGAFF. The chain has TRBV5-4 and TRBJ1-1; TRBD1 aligns across 8 bases. In germline, CDR1 is SGHNT, CDR2 YYREEE (reference sequence). V dropped 4 bases and J dropped 10; count of bases not matched to a gene: 3. The CDR3 covers 11 residues.

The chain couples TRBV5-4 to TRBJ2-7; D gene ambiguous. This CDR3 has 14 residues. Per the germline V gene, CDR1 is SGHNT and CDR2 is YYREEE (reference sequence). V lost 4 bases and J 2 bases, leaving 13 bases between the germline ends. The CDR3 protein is CASSPTRTAYEQYF. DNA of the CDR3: TGTGCCAGCAGCCCAACCCGGACGGCCTACGAGCAGTACTTC.